Below, 5 T cell receptor beta chains from the same sample are listed, as sequenced in a study of shared clonotypes between healthy human individuals. TCRdb's copy holds only in-frame clones and misses some; the assay was immunoSEQ multiplex PCR. The table includes 2 million to 2.5 million clones, just under 95% detected once. The sequenced sample was naive CD4+ T cells from PBMCs. Subset of the sample: CD45RA+ positively selected. The receptor source for this set is a man aged 18 to 29 in good health. Some clones in this sample may be carry-over from other donors' samples.

This chain links TRBV7-2 with TRBJ2-7; D is possibly TRBD2 (5 bases). V was pared by 2 bases and J by 0 bases, with 11 bases between. Germline values: CDR1 SGHTA, CDR2 FQGNSA. This CDR3 spans 15 amino acids. DNA of the CDR3: TGTGCCAGCAGCTTATTCGCGGGCGACTCCTACGAGCAGTACTTC. It translates to CASSLFAGDSYEQYF.

This CDR3 is CASSYYGQGTDTQYF. As DNA, the CDR3 is TGTGCCAGCAGTTACTATGGGCAGGGTACAGATACGCAGTATTTT. The chain combines TRBV6-6 with TRBJ2-3; a possible D gene is TRBD1 (5 bases). CDR3 length: 15 amino acids. The V end was cut by 1 base, the J end by 3 bases, with 11 bases between. Germline CDR1 is MNHNY and CDR2 is SVGAGI (reference sequence).

This clone has just a few counts. The chain carries TRBV27 and TRBJ2-7; D not certain. This CDR3 region has 12 residues. Trimming cost V 2 bases and J 7 bases, with 9 bases left between them. Germline CDR1 MNHEY, CDR2 SMNVEV (reference sequence). CDR3 DNA: TGTGCCAGCAGTTTAGCTGCCGGGGAGCAGTACTTC. Translated: CASSLAAGEQYF.

This rearrangement joins TRBV7-8 to TRBJ2-6; D unclear. The CDR3 runs to 17 residues. V lost 3 bases and J lost 1, with 13 bases in between. Germline loops: CDR1 SGHVS, CDR2 FQNEAQ. The CDR3 reads CASSFRVDPSGANVLTF. The CDR3 DNA sequence: TGTGCCAGCAGCTTCCGGGTCGACCCATCTGGGGCCAACGTCCTGACTTTC.

The V call is TRBV30, the J call TRBJ1-1; weak D call: TRBD1 (5 bases). The CDR3 has 12 amino acids. V lost 8 bases, J lost 2 bases, and 12 bases lay in between. CDR1 and CDR2 from the germline V gene are GTSNPN and SVGIG (reference sequence). In DNA form, the CDR3 reads TGTGCCGGGTGGGACGGCAACACTGAAGCTTTCTTT. This translates into CAGWDGNTEAFF.